The rows below give T cell receptor beta chains drawn from one sample of a study of response to subunit inactivated influenza vaccine. Via MiXCR, TCRdb re-called the RT-PCR reads, giving one row per CDR3 protein. The data hold about 310,000 distinct CDR3 sequences, with 20% to 25% observed a single time. The input for sequencing was PBMCs from blood, taken less than 22 months after vaccination. The receptors were sampled from a man in his fifties or sixties who received an inactivated influenza vaccine. Each CDR3 is given without its conserved first and last residue. Each record gives: V gene, clone size, CDR3 length, J gene, CDR3 protein. The size field is filled for only some rows; it gives once, few, many or a size class.

v_gene: TRBV4-1; abundance: .; len: 12; j_gene: TRBJ2-2; CDR3aa: ASSQEGRTGELF
v_gene: TRBV29-1; abundance: .; len: 14; j_gene: TRBJ2-5; CDR3aa: SVEGPGWGSGETQY
v_gene: TRBV7-2; abundance: many; len: 12; j_gene: TRBJ1-2; CDR3aa: ASSFGRGDYGYT
v_gene: TRBV27; abundance: .; len: 11; j_gene: TRBJ1-2; CDR3aa: ASHRTGGYGYT
v_gene: TRBV7-9; abundance: many; len: 9; j_gene: TRBJ2-3; CDR3aa: ASSLTDTQY
v_gene: TRBV7-2; abundance: .; len: 13; j_gene: TRBJ1-1; CDR3aa: ASSLQGNLRTEAF
v_gene: TRBV9; abundance: .; len: 15; j_gene: TRBJ1-1; CDR3aa: ASSVGGGGSRNTEAF
v_gene: TRBV2; abundance: .; len: 10; j_gene: TRBJ2-2; CDR3aa: ASNHLNGELF
v_gene: TRBV7-2; abundance: few; len: 13; j_gene: TRBJ2-3; CDR3aa: ASSSQGSGSDTQY
v_gene: TRBV12-3/TRBV12-4; abundance: .; len: 13; j_gene: TRBJ2-1; CDR3aa: ASSWDGGSHNEQF
v_gene: TRBV25-1; abundance: few; len: 12; j_gene: TRBJ1-6; CDR3aa: ASSAGGPNSPLH
v_gene: TRBV18; abundance: .; len: 15; j_gene: TRBJ1-3; CDR3aa: ASSHPGQKISGNTIY
v_gene: TRBV20-1; abundance: .; len: 14; j_gene: TRBJ1-5; CDR3aa: SASGTGWMGNQPQH
v_gene: TRBV2; abundance: few; len: 13; j_gene: TRBJ1-2; CDR3aa: ASSKGGTANYGYT
v_gene: TRBV28; abundance: few; len: 13; j_gene: TRBJ2-1; CDR3aa: ASSLYPSGRGEQF
v_gene: TRBV30; abundance: .; len: 13; j_gene: TRBJ1-2; CDR3aa: AWSVTWARADGYT
v_gene: TRBV4-1; abundance: many; len: 11; j_gene: TRBJ1-1; CDR3aa: ASSQLGQTEAF
v_gene: TRBV12-3/TRBV12-4; abundance: .; len: 12; j_gene: TRBJ1-2; CDR3aa: ASSAGQGGNGYT
v_gene: TRBV5-1; abundance: many; len: 9; j_gene: TRBJ2-5; CDR3aa: ASSSQETQY
v_gene: TRBV9; abundance: .; len: 12; j_gene: TRBJ1-1; CDR3aa: ASTQGQVNTEAF
v_gene: TRBV12-3/TRBV12-4; abundance: few; len: 14; j_gene: TRBJ2-3; CDR3aa: ASSYSTSGQLYTQY
v_gene: TRBV20-1; abundance: few; len: 11; j_gene: TRBJ1-5; CDR3aa: SGRRDRNQPQH
v_gene: TRBV3-1; abundance: few; len: 13; j_gene: TRBJ1-2; CDR3aa: ASSQSGRRAGGYT
v_gene: TRBV15; abundance: .; len: 12; j_gene: TRBJ2-1; CDR3aa: ATSREGFYNEQF
v_gene: TRBV3-1; abundance: few; len: 13; j_gene: TRBJ2-3; CDR3aa: ASSQTGSFTDTQY
v_gene: TRBV3-1; abundance: .; len: 13; j_gene: TRBJ2-3; CDR3aa: ASSLGTSLSDTQY
v_gene: TRBV6-2/TRBV6-3; abundance: many; len: 13; j_gene: TRBJ1-5; CDR3aa: ASSPRGASNQPQH
v_gene: TRBV4-2; abundance: few; len: 14; j_gene: TRBJ1-6; CDR3aa: ASSQEASSYNSPLH
v_gene: TRBV4-2; abundance: .; len: 16; j_gene: TRBJ2-7; CDR3aa: ASSQDSPYGVNSYEQY
v_gene: TRBV20-1; abundance: .; len: 17; j_gene: TRBJ2-7; CDR3aa: SARDRLAGGYSFGYEQY